What follows are 21 T cell receptor beta chains derived from one specimen sequenced in a study of blood T cell repertoires in COVID-19. Method: immunoSEQ multiplex PCR; TCRdb's copy keeps in-frame clones and lacks some. The sample includes more than 55,000 clones, roughly 79% of them seen just once. Sequenced material: peripheral blood. These receptors originate from a man aged 55 to 70 with acute or convalescent COVID-19.

The V gene is TRBV6-6, the J gene TRBJ2-1; 11 nucleotides line up with TRBD2. Germline CDR1 is MNHNY and CDR2 is SVGAGI (reference sequence). V shed 7 bases, J shed 5 bases, and the junction held 7 bases outside the gene matches. The CDR3 has 15 residues. This chain's CDR3 is CASTQTSGDHNEQFF. DNA for the CDR3: TGTGCCAGCACCCAGACTAGCGGGGACCACAATGAGCAGTTCTTC.

The gene calls are TRBV5-1 and TRBJ2-3; a possible D gene is TRBD2 (7 bases). This CDR3 contains 14 residues. Trimming pared 4 bases from V and 2 bases from J, leaving 11 bases between. The germline gives CDR1 SGHRS, CDR2 YFSETQ. In DNA form, the CDR3 reads TGCGCCAGCAGCACGGGGGGCCCCACAGATACGCAGTATTTT. Its protein is CASSTGGPTDTQYF.

The chain is built from TRBV2 and TRBJ1-2, with 8 bases lining up with TRBD1. V lost 5 bases, J lost 6 bases, and 8 bases stayed unmatched. This CDR3 region has 14 residues. Germline V gives CDR1 SNHLY, CDR2 FYNNEI. The CDR3 is CASSPTRQGHGYTF. The CDR3 coding sequence is TGTGCCAGCAGTCCTACCCGACAGGGGCATGGCTACACCTTC.

The chain has TRBV11-2 and TRBJ1-2; 10 nucleotides align to TRBD1. After removal of 8 bases from V and 7 bases from J, the junction contained 10 bases not matched to a gene. The CDR3 totals 14 residues. Germline CDR1 SGHAT, CDR2 FQNNGV. Written as DNA, the CDR3 is TGTGCCAGCGGATTGGGGACAGGGGCCCGTGGCTACACCTTC. It codes for CASGLGTGARGYTF. Using reference TRBV11-2 and TRBJ1-2 for the parts outside the CDR3, the full variable domain is EAGVAQSPRYKIIEKRQSVAFWCNPISGHATLYWYQQILGQGPKLLIQFQNNGVVDDSQLPKDRFSAERLKGVDSTLKIQPAKLEDSAVYLCASGLGTGARGYTFGSGTRLTVV.

The chain couples TRBV2 to TRBJ2-2; tentatively, D is TRBD2 (6 bases). Per germline, CDR1 SNHLY and CDR2 FYNNEI. This CDR3 is 17 amino acids long. The V gene lost 6 bases and the J gene lost 5 bases, with 22 bases spanning the gap. This chain's CDR3 is CASSARSGQFVTGELFF. Here the CDR3 DNA reads TGTGCCAGCAGCGCCCGGAGCGGGCAGTTCGTGACCGGGGAGCTGTTTTTT.

This clone was seen only a few times. V is TRBV4-1 and J is TRBJ1-1, with no clear D. Trimming took off 3 bases at V and 0 bases at J, with 17 bases between the two ends. Germline V gives CDR1 MGHRA, CDR2 YSYEKL. There are 17 residues in the CDR3. CDR3 amino acids: CASSQARARRVNTEAFF. The CDR3 nucleotides read TGCGCCAGCAGCCAGGCCCGAGCCAGACGGGTGAACACTGAAGCTTTCTTT.

The rearrangement uses TRBV10-3 and TRBJ1-2, with unresolved D. The CDR3 contains 13 residues. CDR1 is ENHRY and CDR2 is SYGVKD in the germline V gene. Between the trimmed V and J ends, which lost 3 bases and 2 bases, there was a span of 7 bases. This chain's CDR3 is CAISEEVNYGYTF. Here the CDR3 DNA reads TGTGCCATCAGTGAAGAGGTGAACTATGGCTACACCTTC.

The rearrangement joins TRBV12-3 or TRBV12-4 to TRBJ2-7; maybe TRBD2 (5 bases). V lost 9 bases to trimming and J lost 2 bases, with 14 bases between them. The CDR3 runs 13 residues. The CDR3 here is CASRLAGTYEQYF. The CDR3 region has the DNA TGTGCCAGTCGCCTAGCCGGGACCTACGAGCAGTACTTC.

The rearrangement joins TRBV5-1 to TRBJ2-5; maybe TRBD2 (5 bases). CDR3 length equals 13 residues. The V end was cut by 1 base, the J end by 5 bases, with 9 bases between. From germline, CDR1 is SGHRS and CDR2 YFSETQ. CDR3 amino acids: CASSLRGMETQYF. The CDR3, as DNA: TGCGCCAGCAGCTTGCGGGGAATGGAGACCCAGTACTTC.

The chain links TRBV7-2 to TRBJ2-7; D perhaps matches TRBD2 (5 bases). The CDR3 is 14 residues long. CDR1 SGHTA and CDR2 FQGNSA come from the germline V gene. Trimming stripped 4 bases from V and 2 bases from J, with 12 bases between. The CDR3 nucleotides are TGTGCCAGCAGCTCTCGCGACGGGGCCTACGAGCAGTACTTC. This encodes CASSSRDGAYEQYF.

The rearrangement joins TRBV7-2 to TRBJ2-5; D ambiguous. The V gene lost 5 bases and the J gene lost 0 bases, with 13 bases spanning the gap. Germline values: CDR1 SGHTA, CDR2 FQGNSA. The CDR3 is made up of 15 amino acids. The CDR3 is CASSHRRTNQETQYF. The CDR3 DNA reads TGTGCCAGCAGCCACCGGAGAACCAACCAAGAGACCCAGTACTTC.

The chain combines TRBV7-9 with TRBJ2-7; 13 bases match TRBD2. This CDR3 has 17 residues. Germline CDR1 and CDR2: SEHNR and FQNEAQ (reference sequence). V dropped 5 bases and J dropped 3; count of bases not matched to a gene: 10. CDR3 in DNA: TGTGCCAGCAGCCCCGGACTAGCGGGGGACCCCAGCTACGAGCAGTACTTC. Protein: CASSPGLAGDPSYEQYF.

The V gene is TRBV18, the J gene TRBJ1-2, with D possibly TRBD1 on 5 matching bases. The length of the CDR3 is 15 residues. Germline CDR1 is KGHSH and CDR2 is LQKENI. Trimming removed 0 bases from V and 4 bases from J, with 12 bases in between. DNA for the CDR3: TGTGCCAGCTCACCACCGGGGGACGGGAGCTATGGCTACACCTTC. Its protein product is CASSPPGDGSYGYTF. Using reference TRBV18 and TRBJ1-2 for the parts outside the CDR3, the full variable domain is NAGVMQNPRHLVRRRGQEARLRCSPMKGHSHVYWYRQLPEEGLKFMVYLQKENIIDESGMPKERFSAEFPKEGPSILRIQQVVRGDSAAYFCASSPPGDGSYGYTFGSGTRLTVV.

This clone was observed a handful of times. The rearrangement joins TRBV4-1 to TRBJ2-5; 9 bases are shared with TRBD2. The CDR3 is 19 amino acids. Losses at the gene ends were 4 bases for V and 7 bases for J; bases not matched to a gene: 22. Germline CDR1 is MGHRA and CDR2 is YSYEKL. The CDR3 sequence is CASSRPPNPIGGGAGTQYF. The CDR3 DNA follows: TGCGCCAGCAGCCGCCCACCTAATCCTATTGGCGGGGGGGCGGGGACCCAGTACTTC.

This chain connects TRBV5-4 to TRBJ1-1; 10 nucleotides line up with TRBD1. J lost 6 bases, V lost 2 bases, and 10 bases had no gene match. There are 16 residues in the CDR3. CDR1 is SGHNT, CDR2 YYREEE, per germline (reference sequence). The CDR3 nucleotides read TGTGCCAGCAGCTTCCTTCGACAGGGGGCGAGGGCTGAAGCTTTCTTT. Its translation is CASSFLRQGARAEAFF.

The chain has TRBV2 and TRBJ1-6; TRBD1 agrees at 7 bases. Germline V gene lookup returns CDR1 SNHLY and CDR2 FYNNEI. The CDR3 extends over 13 amino acids. Trimming took 6 bases from V and 7 from J; bases not matched to a gene: 3. This chain's CDR3 is CASRQGRNSPLHF. The CDR3 DNA sequence: TGTGCCAGCAGACAGGGGAGGAATTCACCCCTCCACTTT.

The chain employs TRBV19 and TRBJ2-2; 8 positions match TRBD1. The junction had 6 bases not matched to a gene; V was cut back by 10 bases and J by 5 bases. This CDR3 has 13 amino acids. In germline, CDR1 is LNHDA, CDR2 SQIVND (reference sequence). The DNA of the CDR3 is TGTGCCACGCAGGGGGCGGGGACCGGGGAGCTGTTTTTT. Protein product: CATQGAGTGELFF.

J is TRBJ1-1 and V is TRBV21-1; no check of the table's D call, TRBD1, against the DNA was made. TRBV21-1 is an annotated pseudogene. The CDR3 has 16 residues. CDR3 nucleotide sequence: TGTGCCAGCAGCACCGATGGGGGGACAGTTGGCACTGAAGCTTTCTTT. Encoded protein: CASSTDGGTVGTEAFF.

This chain joins TRBV2 and TRBJ1-3, with TRBD1 as a possible D gene (6 bases). V dropped 6 bases and J dropped 4 bases, with 13 bases sitting between them. Germline CDR1 reads SNHLY; CDR2 reads FYNNEI. CDR3 length: 14 residues. Here the CDR3 reads CASSSNRAGNTIYF. CDR3 nucleotides: TGTGCCAGCAGCTCGAACAGGGCGGGAAACACCATATATTTT.

The V call is TRBV2, the J call TRBJ2-5; a possible D gene is TRBD2 (6 bases). Looked up from germline, CDR1 is SNHLY and CDR2 is FYNNEI. Trimming removed 4 bases at V and 5 bases at J, with 11 bases between. This CDR3 spans 13 amino acids. DNA of the CDR3: TGTGCCAGCAGTGCTACGGGGGTGGAGACCCAGTACTTC. Encoded protein: CASSATGVETQYF.

This chain links TRBV6-5 with TRBJ2-7, with TRBD2 identical over 8 bases. The CDR3 is made up of 15 amino acids. With V trimmed by 2 bases and J by 3 bases, 6 bases remained unmatched. The V gene's germline CDR1 is MNHEY and CDR2 SVGAGI. CDR3 in amino acids: CASSYGSGGYYEQYF. The CDR3 bases are TGTGCCAGCAGTTACGGATCGGGGGGGTACTACGAGCAGTACTTC.